This passage covers 29 T cell receptor beta chains from one sample sequenced in a study of blood T cells in healthy people across ages. Through a sample-barcoded 5' primer and a J-beta primer mix, a second PCR was run for roughly 6 to 12 cycles. One entry per CDR3 protein results from TCRdb running MiXCR on the 5' RACE reads. Here the sample spans about 1.5 million distinct CDR3 sequences, 42% being singletons. The sample taken for sequencing was blood. These TCRs come from a woman between 18 and 29 years old in good health.

This clonotype showed up just a few times. The V and J genes are TRBV4-3 and TRBJ2-2; perhaps D is TRBD1 or TRBD2 (6 bases each). There are 14 residues in the CDR3. V lost 0 bases and J 9 bases, leaving 11 bases between the germline ends. The germline CDR1 and CDR2 sequences are LGHNA and YSLEER. CDR3 protein: CASSQDIGGRELFF. CDR3 coding DNA: TGCGCCAGCAGCCAAGATATCGGGGGCCGGGAGCTGTTTTTT.

This clonotype appeared a few times. The chain recombines TRBV27 with TRBJ1-5, with a possible D match to TRBD1 (5 bases). The V gene lost 8 bases and the J gene lost 6 bases, with 17 bases spanning the gap. CDR1 and CDR2 (germline): MNHEY, SMNVEV (reference sequence). The length of the CDR3 is 14 residues. In DNA form, the CDR3 reads TGTGCCAGCGGTCCTTCAGGGATGGGTCAGCCCCAGCATTTT. It yields the protein CASGPSGMGQPQHF.

This clonotype has a count of ten or more. The rearrangement uses TRBV20-1 and TRBJ2-1; 8 bases line up with TRBD2. This CDR3 contains 13 residues. V lost 3 bases, J lost 4 bases, and 2 bases stayed unmatched. Germline lookup yields CDR1 DFQATT and CDR2 SNEGSKA (reference sequence). As DNA, the CDR3 is TGCAGTGCTAGCGGGGGGGCTTACAATGAGCAGTTCTTC. Its protein is CSASGGAYNEQFF.

In this sample, this clonotype turned up many times. A junction boundary mismatches the germline segment, possibly from a read error. J is TRBJ1-5 and V is TRBV12-3 or TRBV12-4, with 11 bases fitting TRBD1. The CDR3 extends over 15 amino acids. This chain's CDR3 is CASSLGQGGNQPQHF. Here the CDR3 DNA reads TGCGCCAGCAGCTTGGGACAGGGGGGGAATCAGCCCCAGCATTTT.

The J gene is TRBJ1-5, the V gene TRBV7-2; 9 nucleotides match TRBD1. J was trimmed by 7 bases and V by 3 bases; bases with no gene match: 7. CDR1 is SGHTA and CDR2 is FQGNSA in the germline V gene. This CDR3 has 15 residues. This chain's CDR3 is CASSFSGQGWQPQHF. The DNA of the CDR3 is TGTGCCAGCAGCTTCTCGGGACAGGGCTGGCAGCCCCAGCATTTT.

CDR3 DNA sequence: TGTGCCAGCAGCAAAGTTGGCCCGGGACAGGGGTGTGGCTACACCTTC. Amino acids: CASSKVGPGQGCGYTF. The chain couples TRBV21-1 to TRBJ1-2; the table assigns TRBD1, which was not confirmed against the DNA. TRBV21-1 is annotated as a pseudogene. This CDR3 has 16 amino acids.

The sample holds a few counts of this clonotype. The chain recombines TRBV9 with TRBJ1-5; D is ambiguous. Trimming stripped 1 base from V and 4 bases from J, with 12 bases between. Germline V gene sequence: CDR1 SGDLS, CDR2 YYNGEE. The CDR3 length is 15 residues. The CDR3 DNA follows: TGTGCCAGCAGCGTAACGGCCCTCCCTAATCAGCCCCAGCATTTT. It translates to CASSVTALPNQPQHF. Looking up the rest from reference TRBV9 and TRBJ1-5 gives the full variable domain: DSGVTQTPKHLITATGQRVTLRCSPRSGDLSVYWYQQSLDQGLQFLIQYYNGEERAKGNILERFSAQQFPDLHSELNLSSLELGDSALYFCASSVTALPNQPQHFGDGTRLSIL.

In its sample, this clonotype was seen a few times. The chain links TRBV20-1 to TRBJ1-5; a weak D match, TRBD1 (6 bases). V lost 3 bases and J lost 3, with 15 bases in between. Germline CDR1 DFQATT, CDR2 SNEGSKA (reference sequence). The CDR3 runs to 15 residues. CDR3 sequence reads: CSASNPQGTNQPQHF. The DNA for the CDR3 is TGCAGTGCTAGCAACCCCCAGGGGACCAATCAGCCCCAGCATTTT.

V is TRBV20-1 and J is TRBJ2-3; a possible D gene is TRBD1 (5 bases). Trimming removed 1 base at V and 6 bases at J, with 11 bases between. CDR1 and CDR2 (germline): DFQATT, SNEGSKA (reference sequence). The CDR3 contains 13 residues. The CDR3 DNA sequence: TGCAGTGCTAGAGGTGAAGGGGTGGATACGCAGTATTTT. It encodes CSARGEGVDTQYF.

The chain recombines TRBV11-2 with TRBJ1-2; no clear D gene. V was cut by 0 bases and J by 2 bases, with 7 bases left in between. Germline values: CDR1 SGHAT, CDR2 FQNNGV. This CDR3 is 14 amino acids long. The CDR3 nucleotides are TGTGCCAGCAGCTTAGATCGCATGAACTATGGCTACACCTTC. Translated: CASSLDRMNYGYTF.

The chain uses TRBV6-5 and TRBJ2-7; D remains unclear. The germline V gene has CDR1 MNHEY and CDR2 SVGAGI. This CDR3 comprises 15 residues. V was trimmed by 5 bases and J by 2 bases, leaving 16 bases between them. CDR3 sequence: CASSKYEDGTYEQYF. DNA of the CDR3: TGTGCCAGCAGTAAATACGAGGACGGCACCTACGAGCAGTACTTC.

This clonotype was detected a few times. The rearrangement joins TRBV12-3 or TRBV12-4 to TRBJ2-2, with TRBD1 matching 7 bases. V was pared by 6 bases and J by 6 bases, with 13 bases of the junction left unmatched. The CDR3 sequence is 16 residues long. The CDR3 bases are TGTGCCAGCAGGGGGACAGTTTCAGGAAACGCCGGGGAGCTGTTTTTT. Its protein product is CASRGTVSGNAGELFF.

This clonotype was counted between two and nine times. CDR3 bases: TGCAGCGTTGAACCTAGGACTAGCCGTTTAAGAGACAATGAGCAGTTCTTC. As protein: CSVEPRTSRLRDNEQFF. The chain recombines TRBV29-1 with TRBJ2-1, with 8 bases matching TRBD2. Germline-derived CDR1 and CDR2 are SQVTM and ANQGSEA. This CDR3 region has 17 residues. V shed 2 bases, J shed 5 bases, and the junction held 14 bases outside the gene matches.

The chain is built from TRBV29-1 and TRBJ1-2; no clear D. The germline V and J ends were trimmed by 4 bases and 2 bases, with 8 bases remaining between them. The germline V gene has CDR1 SQVTM and CDR2 ANQGSEA. The CDR3 extends over 12 amino acids. This CDR3 reads CSVGPRNYGYTF. CDR3 nucleotide sequence: TGCAGCGTTGGTCCTCGCAACTATGGCTACACCTTC.

With regard to this clonotype: This may come from a read error, since a much larger clone is one base off. The chain carries TRBV14 and TRBJ2-7; maybe TRBD2 (6 bases). There are 12 residues in the CDR3. Germline-derived CDR1 and CDR2 are SGHDN and FVKESK. V shed 8 bases and J shed 3 bases, with 11 bases lying between them. The CDR3 coding sequence is TGTGCCAGCGGGACGGGAGTCTACGAGCAGTACTTC. Translated: CASGTGVYEQYF.

The chain joins TRBV2 to TRBJ1-1, with D uncertain. V was cut by 2 bases and J by 1 base, with 5 bases left in between. Germline V gene lookup returns CDR1 SNHLY and CDR2 FYNNEI. This CDR3 has 13 amino acids. The CDR3 DNA sequence: TGTGCCAGCAGTGAATACCAGAACACTGAAGCTTTCTTT. It encodes CASSEYQNTEAFF. The variable domain in full, completed from reference TRBV2 and TRBJ1-1, reads EPEVTQTPSHQVTQMGQEVILRCVPISNHLYFYWYRQILGQKVEFLVSFYNNEISEKSEIFDDQFSVERPDGSNFTLKIRSTKLEDSAMYFCASSEYQNTEAFFGQGTRLTVV.

This clonotype was observed at least ten times. This chain connects TRBV29-1 to TRBJ2-1; 13 bases are a match to TRBD2. CDR1 is SQVTM, CDR2 ANQGSEA, per germline. V lost 7 bases and J lost 8; bases outside the gene matches: 5. This CDR3 is 13 amino acids long. The CDR3 DNA reads TGCAGCGCAGGGACTAGCGGGACCTATGAGCAGTTCTTC. Residues: CSAGTSGTYEQFF.

This chain connects TRBV7-9 to TRBJ2-4; tentative D call: TRBD1 (6 bases). The DNA end is a closer match to TRBJ2-7, so the J assignment may be wrong. The CDR3 spans 14 residues. The germline V gene has CDR1 SEHNR and CDR2 FQNEAQ (reference sequence). The CDR3 sequence: CASSFPGHDYEQYF. DNA for the CDR3: TGTGCCAGCAGCTTTCCGGGACACGACTACGAGCAGTACTTC.

The chain recombines TRBV6-2 or TRBV6-3 with TRBJ2-5; possible D gene TRBD1, 5 bases. Germline CDR1 and CDR2: MNHEY and SVGEGT. The germline V and J ends were trimmed by 2 bases and 2 bases, with 12 bases remaining between them. There are 15 residues in the CDR3. CDR3 amino acids: CASSYGGAWQETQYF. The CDR3 coding sequence is TGTGCCAGCAGTTACGGTGGGGCATGGCAAGAGACCCAGTACTTC.

This clonotype was counted only a few times. The chain recombines TRBV3-1 with TRBJ2-7; D uncertain. From germline, CDR1 is LGHDT and CDR2 YNNKEL (reference sequence). Trimming took off 3 bases at V and 3 bases at J, with 12 bases between the two ends. The CDR3 is 14 residues long. In nucleotides, the CDR3 is TGTGCCAGCAGCCATTTTGGAATTGACTACGAGCAGTACTTC. Amino acids: CASSHFGIDYEQYF.

The chain links TRBV4-3 to TRBJ2-3; D perhaps matches TRBD1 (5 bases). This CDR3 is built from 14 residues. The germline gives CDR1 LGHNA, CDR2 YSLEER. V was trimmed by 1 base and J by 4 bases, leaving 9 bases between them. The CDR3 DNA is TGCGCCAGCAGCCAAGGTGCCAGGGCAGATACGCAGTATTTT. This translates into CASSQGARADTQYF.

This clonotype showed up just a few times. The genes are TRBV6-1 and TRBJ2-4, with D possibly matching TRBD2 (7 bases). The germline V gene encodes CDR1 MNHNS and CDR2 SASEGT. The CDR3 loop spans 16 amino acids. Trimming removed 3 bases from V and 1 base from J, with 13 bases in between. The CDR3 nucleotides read TGTGCCAGCAGTGAGGGGGGGCTGAAGGCCAAAAACATTCAGTACTTC. It is translated as CASSEGGLKAKNIQYF.

This clonotype was seen only a few times. The CDR3 loop is CASSYAPARRNTEAFF. For the CDR3, the DNA is TGTGCCAGCAGTTACGCTCCGGCCCGGCGGAACACTGAAGCTTTCTTT. The chain recombines TRBV6-2 or TRBV6-3 with TRBJ1-1; no firm D call. Germline assignment: CDR1 MNHEY and CDR2 SVGEGT. The CDR3 consists of 16 residues. V shed 2 bases and J shed 1 base, with 14 bases lying between them.

The V gene is TRBV2, the J gene TRBJ1-2; perhaps TRBD1 as D (5 bases). V was cut by 7 bases and J by 4 bases, with 19 bases left in between. The CDR3 consists of 15 residues. Germline lookup yields CDR1 SNHLY and CDR2 FYNNEI. CDR3 DNA: TGTGCCAGCACCGTTCGCAGGGAAGGGACCTATGGCTACACCTTC. Its protein product is CASTVRREGTYGYTF.

This clonotype has only one observation. The chain combines TRBV14 with TRBJ2-7; maybe TRBD1 (6 bases). Germline CDR1 is SGHDN and CDR2 is FVKESK. This CDR3 spans 17 amino acids. V lost 4 bases and J 2 bases, leaving 21 bases between the germline ends. The CDR3 nucleotides are TGTGCCAGCAGCCTAAGGGGGATGTCCGACCGAACCTACGAGCAGTACTTC. Amino acids: CASSLRGMSDRTYEQYF.

The chain has TRBV5-6 and TRBJ2-1; 8 bases are shared with TRBD2. Unmatched junction bases numbered 9, after V lost 3 bases and J lost 4 bases. Germline CDR1 and CDR2: SGHDT and YYEEEE. The CDR3 extends over 16 amino acids. The CDR3 DNA reads TGTGCCAGCAGCTCCCCAAAGACTAGCGCATACAATGAGCAGTTCTTC. It is translated as CASSSPKTSAYNEQFF.

This clonotype was counted a single time. V and J are TRBV2 and TRBJ2-1, with D possibly being TRBD1 (6 bases). This CDR3 contains 12 residues. The V and J ends lost 6 bases and 9 bases respectively, with 12 bases between them. Per germline, CDR1 SNHLY and CDR2 FYNNEI. The CDR3 loop reads CASRPDSSEQFF. The CDR3 nucleotides read TGTGCCAGCAGACCGGACAGCAGTGAGCAGTTCTTC.

The CDR3 protein is CASSYTSRSGRSNEQFF. Here the CDR3 DNA reads TGTGCCAGCAGTTACACCTCTCGGAGCGGGAGAAGCAATGAGCAGTTCTTC. This chain joins TRBV6-2 or TRBV6-3 and TRBJ2-1, with 8 bases aligning to TRBD2. The CDR3 totals 17 residues. CDR1 and CDR2 (germline): MNHEY, SVGEGT. The ends lost 2 bases at V and 6 bases at J; junction bases unmatched: 12.

The chain links TRBV7-2 to TRBJ2-1; D possibly corresponds to TRBD2 (5 bases). Trimming took off 5 bases at V and 0 bases at J, with 14 bases between the two ends. Germline assignment: CDR1 SGHTA and CDR2 FQGNSA. This CDR3 region has 16 residues. CDR3: CASSIPTSFSYNEQFF. The CDR3 DNA reads as TGTGCCAGCAGCATCCCTACTAGTTTCTCCTACAATGAGCAGTTCTTC.